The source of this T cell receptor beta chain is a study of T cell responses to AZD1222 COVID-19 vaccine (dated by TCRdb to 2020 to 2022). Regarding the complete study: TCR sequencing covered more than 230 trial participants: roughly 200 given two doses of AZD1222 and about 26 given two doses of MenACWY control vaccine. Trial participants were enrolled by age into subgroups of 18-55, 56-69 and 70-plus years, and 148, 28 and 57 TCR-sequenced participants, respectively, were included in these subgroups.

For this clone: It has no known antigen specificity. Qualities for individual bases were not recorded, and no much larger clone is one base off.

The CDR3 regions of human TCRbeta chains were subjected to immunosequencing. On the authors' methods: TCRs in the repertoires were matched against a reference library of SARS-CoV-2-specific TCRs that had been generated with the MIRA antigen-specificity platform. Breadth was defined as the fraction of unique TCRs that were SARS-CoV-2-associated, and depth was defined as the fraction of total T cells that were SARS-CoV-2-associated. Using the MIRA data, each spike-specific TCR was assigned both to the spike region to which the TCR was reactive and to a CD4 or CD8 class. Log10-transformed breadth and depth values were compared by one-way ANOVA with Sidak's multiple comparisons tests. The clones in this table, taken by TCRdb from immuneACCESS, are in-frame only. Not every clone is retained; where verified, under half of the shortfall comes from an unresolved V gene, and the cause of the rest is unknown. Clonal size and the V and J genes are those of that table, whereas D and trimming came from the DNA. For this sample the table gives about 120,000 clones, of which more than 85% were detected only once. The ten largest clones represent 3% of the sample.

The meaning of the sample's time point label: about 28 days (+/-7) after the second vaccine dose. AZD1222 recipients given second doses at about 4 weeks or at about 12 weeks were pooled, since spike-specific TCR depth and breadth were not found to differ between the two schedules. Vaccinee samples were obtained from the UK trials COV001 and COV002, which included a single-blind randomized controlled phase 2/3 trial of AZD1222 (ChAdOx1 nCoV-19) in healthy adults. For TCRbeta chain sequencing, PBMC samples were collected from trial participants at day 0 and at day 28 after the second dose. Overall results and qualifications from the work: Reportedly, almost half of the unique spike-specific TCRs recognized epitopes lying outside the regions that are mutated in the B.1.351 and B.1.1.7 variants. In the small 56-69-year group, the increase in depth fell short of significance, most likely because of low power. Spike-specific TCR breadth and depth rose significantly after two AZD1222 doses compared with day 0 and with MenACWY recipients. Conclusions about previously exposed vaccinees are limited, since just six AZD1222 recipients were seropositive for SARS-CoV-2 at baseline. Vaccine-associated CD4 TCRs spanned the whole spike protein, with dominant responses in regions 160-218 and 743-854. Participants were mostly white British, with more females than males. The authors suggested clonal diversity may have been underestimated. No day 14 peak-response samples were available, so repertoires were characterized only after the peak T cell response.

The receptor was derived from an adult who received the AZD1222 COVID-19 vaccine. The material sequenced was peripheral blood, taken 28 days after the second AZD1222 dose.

The DNA is TGTGCCAGCAGCGAGGGGACAGGGGGCGGTCAGCCCCAGCATTTT. It specifies CASSEGTGGGQPQHF. The chain couples TRBV7-9 to TRBJ1-5; the central 12 bases match TRBD1. The CDR3 holds 15 amino acids from the cysteine to the phenylalanine. The retained sequence is limited to the CDR3, 45 bases, with the frame set at the first base. As encoded in the germline V gene (reference sequence), CDR1 is SEHNR while CDR2 is FQNEAQ. The germline V end is reduced by 5 bases and the J end by 6 bases; junction bases left unmatched: 5.